This T cell receptor (beta chain) was obtained from a study of blood T cell repertoires in COVID-19. Clones were sequenced by immunoSEQ multiplex PCR, and TCRdb holds only the in-frame ones, with some missing. The data hold 250,000 to 350,000 clones, with around 90% observed a single time. Germline CDR1 SGHRS, CDR2 YFSETQ. This CDR3 contains 14 residues. The J segment lost 11 bases and the V segment lost 4 bases, leaving 8 bases of the junction unmatched. This clone was found a few times. Material: peripheral blood. J is TRBJ2-7 and V is TRBV5-1; 14 bases line up with TRBD2. The TCR sequence derives from a woman between 45 and 65 years old who had recovered from COVID-19. DNA for the CDR3: TGCGCCAGCAGCACCGGGACTAGCGGGAGTGGGAAGTACTTC. It specifies CASSTGTSGSGKYF.